This TCR beta chain was captured by sequencing in a study of persistence of HIV-infected CD4 T cells. V lost 5 bases to trimming and J lost 6 bases; unmatched junction nucleotides: 6. CDR3 length: 14 amino acids. Germline CDR1 LNHDA, CDR2 SQIVND (reference sequence). As concerns this clone: Its antigen is currently unknown.

Cells were stimulated with overlapping HIV-1 Gag 15-mer peptides. Sorted nonresponding memory CD4+ T cells were CD40L-negative, CD69-negative, CD45RO-high. Sequencing used immunoSEQ version 4 in survey mode. This table comes from immunoSEQ multiplex PCR, and its TCRdb copy is limited to in-frame clones, with some not included. This table holds about 41,000 clones, around 82% found once. The receptor's source is an adult man with HIV who was CMV-seropositive. The sequenced sample was CD4+ T cells sorted from PBMCs after 18-hour stimulation, obtained from a patient who received antiretroviral therapy. The rearrangement uses TRBV19 and TRBJ1-5; TRBD1 matches at 8 bases. The CDR3 DNA is TGTGCCAGTAGTTTCCGACAGGGGCCTCAGCCCCAGCATTTT. Residues: CASSFRQGPQPQHF.